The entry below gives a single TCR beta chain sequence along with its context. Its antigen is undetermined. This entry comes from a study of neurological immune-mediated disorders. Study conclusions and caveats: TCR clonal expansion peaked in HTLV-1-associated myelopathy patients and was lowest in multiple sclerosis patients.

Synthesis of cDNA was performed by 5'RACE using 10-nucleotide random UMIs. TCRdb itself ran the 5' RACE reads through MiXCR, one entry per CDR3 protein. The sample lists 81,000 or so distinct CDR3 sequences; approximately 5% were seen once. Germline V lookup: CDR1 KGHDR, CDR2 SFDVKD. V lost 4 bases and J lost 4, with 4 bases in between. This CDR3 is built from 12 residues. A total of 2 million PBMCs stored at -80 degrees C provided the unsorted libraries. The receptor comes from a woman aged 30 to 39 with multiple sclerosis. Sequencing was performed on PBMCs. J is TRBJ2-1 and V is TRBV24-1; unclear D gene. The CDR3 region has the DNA TGTGCCACCAGTGAACCTTACAATGAGCAGTTCTTC. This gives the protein CATSEPYNEQFF.